This T cell receptor beta chain was recovered during a study of CD8 T cells in Susac syndrome. Study information: When blood was drawn, patients with Susac syndrome were on intravenous immunoglobulin alone, on corticosteroids, or therapy-naive. Study-wide results and caveats: In total CD8+ repertoires, sixteen Susac-specific public clones were found, and CD8+ TEMRA repertoires had about five. Clonal expansion involving Susac CD8+ cells peaked in TEMRA cells and active patients.

An amount of RNA that ranged from roughly 0.45 to 1 ug was reverse transcribed with random hexamers. One entry per CDR3 protein, called by TCRdb with MiXCR from the immunoSEQ multiplex PCR reads. The table lists 200,000 or so distinct CDR3 sequences, 95% of them singletons, with 0.15% to 0.2% in the top ten. About this clonotype itself: The target antigen is unknown.

TEMRA cells were FACS-enriched, and CD8+ and CD4+ T cells were isolated negatively. The CDR3 has 15 residues. V was cut by 0 bases and J by 4 bases, with 10 bases left in between. Germline V gene lookup returns CDR1 LNHNV and CDR2 YYDKDF (reference sequence). The TCR comes from a human donor with Susac syndrome. The rearrangement links TRBV15 to TRBJ1-3; the D gene is possibly TRBD1 (5 bases). Specimen: CD8+ T cells from PBMCs. CDR3 in amino acids: CATSRDRRVGNTIYF. The DNA of the CDR3 is TGTGCCACCAGCAGAGATCGCAGGGTAGGAAACACCATATATTTT.